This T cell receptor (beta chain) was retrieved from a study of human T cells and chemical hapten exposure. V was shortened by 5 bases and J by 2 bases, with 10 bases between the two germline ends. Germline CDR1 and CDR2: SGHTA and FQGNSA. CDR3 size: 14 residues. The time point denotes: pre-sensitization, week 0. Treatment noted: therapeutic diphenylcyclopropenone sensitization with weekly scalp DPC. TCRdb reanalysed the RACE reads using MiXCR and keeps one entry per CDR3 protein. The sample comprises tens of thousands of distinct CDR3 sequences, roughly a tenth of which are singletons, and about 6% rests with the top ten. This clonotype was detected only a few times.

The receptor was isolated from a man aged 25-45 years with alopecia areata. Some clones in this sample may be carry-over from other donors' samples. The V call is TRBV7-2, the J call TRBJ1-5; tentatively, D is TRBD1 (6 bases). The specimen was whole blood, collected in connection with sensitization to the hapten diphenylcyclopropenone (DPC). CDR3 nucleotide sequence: TGTGCCAGCAGCATGGACAGACGCAATCAGCCCCAGCATTTT. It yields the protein CASSMDRRNQPQHF. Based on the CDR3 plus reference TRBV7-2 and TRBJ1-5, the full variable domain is GAGVSQSPSNKVTEKGKDVELRCDPISGHTALYWYRQSLGQGLEFLIYFQGNSAPDKSGLPSDRFSAERTGGSVSTLTIQRTQQEDSAVYLCASSMDRRNQPQHFGDGTRLSIL.